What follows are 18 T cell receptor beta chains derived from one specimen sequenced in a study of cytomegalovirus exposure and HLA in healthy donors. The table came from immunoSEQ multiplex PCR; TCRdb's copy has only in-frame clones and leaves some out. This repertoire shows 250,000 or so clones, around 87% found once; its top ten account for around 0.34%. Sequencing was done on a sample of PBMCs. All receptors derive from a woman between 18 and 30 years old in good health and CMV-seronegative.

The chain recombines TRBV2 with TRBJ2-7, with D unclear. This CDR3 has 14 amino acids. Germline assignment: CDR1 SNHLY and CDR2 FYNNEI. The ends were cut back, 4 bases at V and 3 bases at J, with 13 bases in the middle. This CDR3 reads CASSGAESIYEQYV. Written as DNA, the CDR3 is TGTGCCAGCAGTGGCGCGGAATCGATCTACGAGCAGTACGTC.

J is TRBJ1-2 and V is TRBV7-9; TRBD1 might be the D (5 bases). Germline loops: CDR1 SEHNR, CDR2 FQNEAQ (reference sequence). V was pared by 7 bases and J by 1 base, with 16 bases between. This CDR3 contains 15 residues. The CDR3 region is CASIGRGSLNYGYTF. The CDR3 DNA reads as TGTGCCAGCATAGGAAGGGGCTCCCTTAACTATGGCTACACCTTC.

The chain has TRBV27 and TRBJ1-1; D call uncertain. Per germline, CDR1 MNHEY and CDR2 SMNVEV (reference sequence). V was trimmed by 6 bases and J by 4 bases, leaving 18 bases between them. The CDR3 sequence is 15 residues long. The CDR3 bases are TGTGCCAGCAGCCGCCTCACACCCGCGGGCACTGAAGCTTTCTTT. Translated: CASSRLTPAGTEAFF.

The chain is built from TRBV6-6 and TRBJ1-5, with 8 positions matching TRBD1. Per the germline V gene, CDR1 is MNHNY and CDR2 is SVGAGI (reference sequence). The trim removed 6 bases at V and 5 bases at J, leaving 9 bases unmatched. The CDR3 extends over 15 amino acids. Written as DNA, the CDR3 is TGTGCCAGCAGGCCGACTGGACAGGGACATCAGCCCCAGCATTTT. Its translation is CASRPTGQGHQPQHF.

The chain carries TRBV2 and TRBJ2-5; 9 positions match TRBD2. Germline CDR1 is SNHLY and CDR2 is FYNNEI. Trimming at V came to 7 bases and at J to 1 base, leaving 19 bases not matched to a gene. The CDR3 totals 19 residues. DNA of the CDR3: TGTGCCAGCACCCGGGAAATTTGGGCGGGGGGGCCAACCCAAGAGACCCAGTACTTC. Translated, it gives CASTREIWAGGPTQETQYF.

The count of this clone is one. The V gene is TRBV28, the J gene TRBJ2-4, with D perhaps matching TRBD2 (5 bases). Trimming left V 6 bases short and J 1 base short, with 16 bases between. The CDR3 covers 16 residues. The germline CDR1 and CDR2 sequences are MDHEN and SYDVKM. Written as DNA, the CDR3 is TGTGCCAGCAGCCCGCAGAGATTAGCGGCCAAAAACATTCAGTACTTC. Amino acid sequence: CASSPQRLAAKNIQYF.

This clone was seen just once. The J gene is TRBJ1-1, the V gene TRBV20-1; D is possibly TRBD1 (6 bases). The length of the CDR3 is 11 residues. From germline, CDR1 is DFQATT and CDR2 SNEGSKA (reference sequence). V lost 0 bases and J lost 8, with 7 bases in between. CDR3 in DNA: TGCAGTGCTAGAGAAGACAGGGAAGCTTTCTTT. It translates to CSAREDREAFF.

CDR3 DNA sequence: TGCGCCAGCAGCTTGCAGACAGGGAGGTCCTACGAGCAGTACTTC. The encoded protein is CASSLQTGRSYEQYF. The V gene is TRBV5-1, the J gene TRBJ2-7; TRBD1 might be the D (7 bases). Germline lookup yields CDR1 SGHRS and CDR2 YFSETQ. V was shortened by 1 base and J by 1 base, with 12 bases between the two germline ends. The CDR3 extends over 15 amino acids. Full variable domain (missing parts from reference TRBV5-1 and TRBJ2-7): KAGVTQTPRYLIKTRGQQVTLSCSPISGHRSVSWYQQTPGQGLQFLFEYFSETQRNKGNFPGRFSGRQFSNSRSEMNVSTLELGDSALYLCASSLQTGRSYEQYFGPGTRLTVT.

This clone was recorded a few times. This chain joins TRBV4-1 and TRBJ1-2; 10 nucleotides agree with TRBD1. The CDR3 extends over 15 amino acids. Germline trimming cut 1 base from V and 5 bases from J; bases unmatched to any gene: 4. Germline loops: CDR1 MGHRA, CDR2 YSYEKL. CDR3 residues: CASSQVGTGDYGYTF. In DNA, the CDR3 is TGCGCCAGCAGCCAAGTCGGGACAGGGGATTATGGCTACACCTTC.

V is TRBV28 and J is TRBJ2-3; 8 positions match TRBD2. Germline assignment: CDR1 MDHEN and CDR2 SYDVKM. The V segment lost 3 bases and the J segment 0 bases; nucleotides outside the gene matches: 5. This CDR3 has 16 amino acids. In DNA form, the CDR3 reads TGTGCCAGCAGTTTGAATAGCGGGGTTAGCACAGATACGCAGTATTTT. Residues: CASSLNSGVSTDTQYF.

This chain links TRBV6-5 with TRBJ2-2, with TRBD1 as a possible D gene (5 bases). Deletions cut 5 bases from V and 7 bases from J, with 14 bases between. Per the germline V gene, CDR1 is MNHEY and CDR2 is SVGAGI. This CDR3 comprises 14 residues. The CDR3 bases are TGTGCCAGCAGTCCGACAGACCCCCTCGGGGAGCTGTTTTTT. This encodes CASSPTDPLGELFF.

CDR3 sequence reads: CASSLGTSGGPQYF. CDR3 coding DNA: TGTGCCAGCAGCTTAGGGACTAGCGGGGGGCCGCAGTACTTC. The chain joins TRBV7-2 to TRBJ2-7; 14 bases map to TRBD2. V lost 1 base and J lost 9; bases outside the gene matches: 2. The CDR3 extends over 14 amino acids. From germline, CDR1 is SGHTA and CDR2 FQGNSA.

In DNA, the CDR3 is TGTGCCAGCAGCCTTGACAGGGGGGTGACTGAAGCTTTCTTT. This codes for CASSLDRGVTEAFF. The chain uses TRBV28 and TRBJ1-1, with TRBD1 identical over 9 bases. This CDR3 has 14 residues. The trim removed 6 bases at V and 5 bases at J, leaving 7 bases unmatched. Germline CDR1 and CDR2: MDHEN and SYDVKM.

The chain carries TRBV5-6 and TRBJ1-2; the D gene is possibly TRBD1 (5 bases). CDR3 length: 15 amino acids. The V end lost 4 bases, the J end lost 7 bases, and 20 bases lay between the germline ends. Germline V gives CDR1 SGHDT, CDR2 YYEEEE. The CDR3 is CASSREVGHYSGYTF. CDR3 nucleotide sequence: TGTGCCAGCAGCCGAGAAGTTGGACACTATTCTGGCTACACCTTC.

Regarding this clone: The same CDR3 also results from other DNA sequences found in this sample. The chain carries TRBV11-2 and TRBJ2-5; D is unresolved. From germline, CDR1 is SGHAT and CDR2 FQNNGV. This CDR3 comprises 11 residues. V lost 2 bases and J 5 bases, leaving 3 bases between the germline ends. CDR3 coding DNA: TGTGCCAGCAGCTTACAGGAGACCCAGTACTTC. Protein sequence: CASSLQETQYF.

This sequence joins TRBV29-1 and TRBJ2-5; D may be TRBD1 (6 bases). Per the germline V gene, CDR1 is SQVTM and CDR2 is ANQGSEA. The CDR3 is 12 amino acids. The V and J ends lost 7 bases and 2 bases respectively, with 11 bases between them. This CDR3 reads CSARQAQETQYF. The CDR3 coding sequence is TGCAGCGCGAGACAGGCTCAAGAGACCCAGTACTTC.

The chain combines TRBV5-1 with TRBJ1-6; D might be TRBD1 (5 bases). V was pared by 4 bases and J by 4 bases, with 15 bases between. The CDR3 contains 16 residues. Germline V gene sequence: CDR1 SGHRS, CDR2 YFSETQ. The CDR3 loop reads CASSPQARAYNSPLHF. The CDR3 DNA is TGCGCCAGCAGCCCACAGGCTAGGGCTTATAATTCACCCCTCCACTTT.

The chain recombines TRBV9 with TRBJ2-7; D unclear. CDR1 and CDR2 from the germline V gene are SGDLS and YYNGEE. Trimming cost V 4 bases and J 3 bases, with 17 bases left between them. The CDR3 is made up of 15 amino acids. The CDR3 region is CASSPQPGQSYEQYF. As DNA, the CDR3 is TGTGCCAGCAGCCCCCAGCCGGGTCAGAGCTACGAGCAGTACTTC.